This T cell receptor beta chain came from a study of blood T cell repertoires in COVID-19 (dated by TCRdb to 2020 to 2022). About the investigation overall: Samples from collaborators originated in the United States, Italy and Spain and spanned both the acute and convalescent phases of COVID-19. The prospective study material was composed of cDNA or gDNA derived from T cells, B-cell-depleted T cells, or PBMCs. The sample metadata nearly always contained a de-identified subject ID, COVID-19 status, age in years and sex. The repertoires were released in a freely available public database meant as a resource for research on the immune response to SARS-CoV-2. Where available, HLA class I and class II types were taken from metadata supplied by the sample provider and were not determined by assay-based typing. Deeply sampled blood TCRbeta repertoires from subjects exposed to, actively infected with, or recovered from COVID-19 were included in the dataset. Samples were obtained from the ongoing ImmuneRACE study (first 160 participants) and from 950 to 1,500 subjects provided by 6 global collaborators.

TCRbeta CDR3 regions were amplified from genomic DNA by means of the immunoSEQ Assay, a bias-controlled multiplex PCR. The authors processed their data as follows. Within the assay, amplification of reference gene primers was used to estimate how many nucleated cells each sample contained. Sequence reads were collapsed and filtered to measure the absolute abundance of every unique TCRbeta CDR3 rearrangement. For each sample, productive Simpson clonality was calculated as the square root of Simpson's diversity index over productive rearrangements. TCRdb stores this immuneACCESS table with in-frame sequences only. Part of the clones is absent; in the studies checked, under half of the shortfall reflects unresolved V genes, and no reason is known for the rest. V, J and clone size are taken as reported in that table, and D and trimming were inferred from the DNA itself. This sample gives roughly 16,000 clones in total; roughly 77% of them show up just once. The ten most abundant clones make up roughly 8.1% of the sample.

A remark on this clone: The target of this receptor is not known. One base away there is no much larger clone; base qualities are not given.

From the cysteine through the phenylalanine, the CDR3 covers 18 amino acids. Of the read, only the CDR3 DNA is kept; its 54 bases are in frame from base 1. The germline V gene gives CDR1 as SGHRS and CDR2 as YFSETQ. From V the trimming removes 3 bases and from J it removes 0 bases, while the gene matches leave 11 bases of the junction unaccounted for. Points the paper makes about the study in general: Clinical and demographic metadata were provided uncurated, with the amount varying by source and participant.

Whole blood was collected in K2EDTA tubes by collaborating institutions according to the institutions' own protocols. For TCRbeta analysis, collaborators shipped samples as frozen whole blood, isolated PBMCs, or DNA extracted from either of those sample types. The sequenced material came from peripheral blood. The TCR originated in a man between 60 and 75 years old with acute or convalescent COVID-19. The chain is made from TRBV5-1 and TRBJ1-5; 8 central nucleotides agree with TRBD1. The CDR3 here reads CASSSRGQDIYSNQPQHF. The nucleotides read TGCGCCAGCAGCTCGAGGGGACAGGATATCTATAGCAATCAGCCCCAGCATTTT.